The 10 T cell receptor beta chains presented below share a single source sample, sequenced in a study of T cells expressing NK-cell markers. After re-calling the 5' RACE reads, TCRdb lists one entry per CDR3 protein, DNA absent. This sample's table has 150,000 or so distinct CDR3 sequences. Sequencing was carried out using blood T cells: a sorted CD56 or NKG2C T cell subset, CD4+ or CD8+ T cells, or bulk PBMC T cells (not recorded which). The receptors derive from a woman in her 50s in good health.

The CDR3 loop reads CASSLDVNYYGYTF. V gene TRBV5-1 combines with J gene TRBJ1-2. The CDR3 is 14 residues long. Germline assignment: CDR1 SGHRS and CDR2 YFSETQ. Combining the CDR3 with reference TRBV5-1 and TRBJ1-2 gives the whole variable domain KAGVTQTPRYLIKTRGQQVTLSCSPISGHRSVSWYQQTPGQGLQFLFEYFSETQRNKGNFPGRFSGRQFSNSRSEMNVSTLELGDSALYLCASSLDVNYYGYTFGSGTRLTVV.

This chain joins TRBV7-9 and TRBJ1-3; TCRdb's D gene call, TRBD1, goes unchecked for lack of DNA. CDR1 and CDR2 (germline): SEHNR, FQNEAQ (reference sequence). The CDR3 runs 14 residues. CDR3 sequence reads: CASSSQGVGNTIYF.

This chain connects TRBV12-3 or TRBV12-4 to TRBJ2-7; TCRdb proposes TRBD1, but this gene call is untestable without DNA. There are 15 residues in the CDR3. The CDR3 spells CASTPHGATSYEQYF.

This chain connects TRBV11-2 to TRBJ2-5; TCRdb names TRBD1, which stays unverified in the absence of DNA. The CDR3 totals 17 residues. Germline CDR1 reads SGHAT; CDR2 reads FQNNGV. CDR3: CASSLVPQGVLGETQYF.

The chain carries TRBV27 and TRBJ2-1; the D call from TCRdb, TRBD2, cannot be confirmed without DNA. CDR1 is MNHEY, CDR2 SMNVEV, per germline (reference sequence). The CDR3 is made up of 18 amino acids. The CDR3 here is CAAGRGTSGTSSYNEQFF.

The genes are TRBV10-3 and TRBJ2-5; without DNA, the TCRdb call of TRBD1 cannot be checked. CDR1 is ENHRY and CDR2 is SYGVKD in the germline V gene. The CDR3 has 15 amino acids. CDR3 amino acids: CAISGGTEEQETQYF.

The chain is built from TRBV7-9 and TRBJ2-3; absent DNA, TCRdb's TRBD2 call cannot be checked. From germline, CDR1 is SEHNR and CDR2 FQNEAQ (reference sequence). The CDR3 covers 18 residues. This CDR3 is CASSSMTGLAQSTDTQYF.

The CDR3 spells CATTGPNEQFF. This chain connects TRBV10-3 to TRBJ2-1; TCRdb gives TRBD1 as the D gene, but with no DNA this cannot be confirmed. The CDR3 is made up of 11 amino acids. Germline-derived CDR1 and CDR2 are ENHRY and SYGVKD.

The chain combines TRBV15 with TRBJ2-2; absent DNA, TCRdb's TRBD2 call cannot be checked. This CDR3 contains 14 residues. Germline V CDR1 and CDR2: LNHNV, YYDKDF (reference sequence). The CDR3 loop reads CATRLAGGPGELFF. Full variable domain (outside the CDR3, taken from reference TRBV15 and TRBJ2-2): DAMVIQNPRYQVTQFGKPVTLSCSQTLNHNVMYWYQQKSSQAPKLLFHYYDKDFNNEADTPDNFQSRRPNTSFCFLDIRSPGLGDTAMYLCATRLAGGPGELFFGEGSRLTVL.

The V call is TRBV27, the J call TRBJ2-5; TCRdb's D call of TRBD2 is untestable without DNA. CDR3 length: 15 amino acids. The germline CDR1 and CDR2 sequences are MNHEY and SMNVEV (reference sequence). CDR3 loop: CASSYGGRIGETQYF.